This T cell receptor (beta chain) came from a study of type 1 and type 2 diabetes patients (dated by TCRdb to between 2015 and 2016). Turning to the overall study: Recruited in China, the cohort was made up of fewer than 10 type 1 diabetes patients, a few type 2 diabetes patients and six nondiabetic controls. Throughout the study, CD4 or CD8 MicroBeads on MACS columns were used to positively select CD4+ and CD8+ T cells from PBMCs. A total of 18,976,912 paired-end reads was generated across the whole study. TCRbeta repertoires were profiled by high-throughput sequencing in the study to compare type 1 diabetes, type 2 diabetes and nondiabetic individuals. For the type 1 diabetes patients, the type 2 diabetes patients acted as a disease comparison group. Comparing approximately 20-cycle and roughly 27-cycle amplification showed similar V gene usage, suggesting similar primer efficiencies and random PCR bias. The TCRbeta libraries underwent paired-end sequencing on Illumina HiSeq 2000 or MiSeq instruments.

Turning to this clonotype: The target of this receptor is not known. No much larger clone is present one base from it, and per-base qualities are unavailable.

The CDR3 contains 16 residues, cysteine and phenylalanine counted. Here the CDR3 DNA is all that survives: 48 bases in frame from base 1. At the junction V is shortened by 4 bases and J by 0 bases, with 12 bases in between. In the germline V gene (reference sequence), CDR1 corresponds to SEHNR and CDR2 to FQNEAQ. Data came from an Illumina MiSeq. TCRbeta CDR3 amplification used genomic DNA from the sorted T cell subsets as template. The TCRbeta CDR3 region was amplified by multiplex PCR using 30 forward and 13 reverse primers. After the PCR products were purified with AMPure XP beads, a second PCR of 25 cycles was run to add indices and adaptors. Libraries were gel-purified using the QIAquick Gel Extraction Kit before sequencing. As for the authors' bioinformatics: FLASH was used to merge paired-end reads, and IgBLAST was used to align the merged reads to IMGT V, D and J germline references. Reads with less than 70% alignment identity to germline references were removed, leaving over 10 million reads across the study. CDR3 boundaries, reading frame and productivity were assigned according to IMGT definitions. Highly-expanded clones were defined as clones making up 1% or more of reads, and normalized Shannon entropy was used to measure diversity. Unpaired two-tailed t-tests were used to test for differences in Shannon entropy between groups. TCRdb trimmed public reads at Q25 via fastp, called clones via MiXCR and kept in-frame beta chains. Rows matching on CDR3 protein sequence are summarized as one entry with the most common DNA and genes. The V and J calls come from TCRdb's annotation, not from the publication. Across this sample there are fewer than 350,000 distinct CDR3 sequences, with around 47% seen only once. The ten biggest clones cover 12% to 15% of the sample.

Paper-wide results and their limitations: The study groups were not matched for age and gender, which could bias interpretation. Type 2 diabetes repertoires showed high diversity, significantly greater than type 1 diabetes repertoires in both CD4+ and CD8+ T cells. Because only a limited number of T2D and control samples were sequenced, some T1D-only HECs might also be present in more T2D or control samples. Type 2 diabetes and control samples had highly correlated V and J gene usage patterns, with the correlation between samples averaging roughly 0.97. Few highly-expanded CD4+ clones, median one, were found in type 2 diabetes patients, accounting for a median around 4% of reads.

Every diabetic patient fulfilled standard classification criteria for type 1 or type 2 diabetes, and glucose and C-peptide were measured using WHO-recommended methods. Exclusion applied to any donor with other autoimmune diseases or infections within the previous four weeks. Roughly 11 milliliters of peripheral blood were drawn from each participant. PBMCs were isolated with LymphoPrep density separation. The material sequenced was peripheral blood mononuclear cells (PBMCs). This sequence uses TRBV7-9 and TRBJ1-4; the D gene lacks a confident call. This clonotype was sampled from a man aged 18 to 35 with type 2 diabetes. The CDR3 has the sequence CASSSGEVATNEKLFF. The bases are TGTGCCAGCAGCTCCGGTGAGGTCGCAACTAATGAAAAACTGTTTTTT.